Shown below are 15 T cell receptor beta chains from a single sample sequenced in a study of cytomegalovirus exposure and HLA in healthy donors. Primers for the PCR totalled 60 Vbeta and 13 Jbeta. Profiled with immunoSEQ multiplex PCR; TCRdb holds only in-frame clones, not every one. The sample has some 140,000 clones; approximately 80% are singletons. Input material: PBMCs. All receptors derive from a woman in her forties in good health and CMV-seropositive.

The sample holds a few counts of this clone. This chain connects TRBV2 to TRBJ1-1; no definite D call. The CDR3 consists of 12 residues. The germline V gene has CDR1 SNHLY and CDR2 FYNNEI. The germline V and J ends were trimmed by 0 bases and 9 bases, with 8 bases remaining between them. This CDR3 reads CASSEAEAKAFF. In nucleotides, the CDR3 is TGTGCCAGCAGTGAAGCGGAGGCAAAAGCTTTCTTT.

This chain uses TRBV2 with TRBJ1-6, with D possibly being TRBD1 (6 bases). This CDR3 has 18 amino acids. Trimming cost V 7 bases and J 0 bases, with 19 bases left between them. Germline CDR1 and CDR2: SNHLY and FYNNEI. CDR3 amino acids: CASIWGGQGSSYNSPLHF. In DNA, the CDR3 is TGTGCCAGCATCTGGGGGGGGCAGGGGAGCTCCTATAATTCACCCCTCCACTTT.

This chain links TRBV2 with TRBJ1-2, with a possible D match to TRBD1 (6 bases). V was cut by 7 bases and J by 6 bases, with 18 bases left in between. This CDR3 spans 14 amino acids. Germline CDR1 and CDR2: SNHLY and FYNNEI. DNA for the CDR3: TGTGCCAGCACCCCGGGCGGGGGCGATCATGGCTACACCTTC. This translates into CASTPGGGDHGYTF.

In its sample, this clone was seen once. The gene calls are TRBV12-5 and TRBJ2-7, with D possibly TRBD2 on 6 matching bases. The CDR3 runs to 17 residues. The germline V gene has CDR1 LGHNT and CDR2 FRNRAP. Trimming pared 4 bases from V and 0 bases from J, leaving 19 bases between. The CDR3 DNA is TGTGCTAGTGGTTCCCAACTAGCTTCAAAAAGCTCCTACGAGCAGTACTTC. Translating it yields CASGSQLASKSSYEQYF.

The rearrangement joins TRBV12-5 to TRBJ2-7; no firm D call. The CDR3 length is 12 residues. Germline V gene data show CDR1 as LGHNT and CDR2 as FRNRAP. V dropped 0 bases and J dropped 4 bases, with 4 bases sitting between them. The CDR3 coding sequence is TGTGCTAGTGGTTTGGTAGCGTACGAGCAGTACTTC. The encoded protein is CASGLVAYEQYF.

The chain joins TRBV6-5 to TRBJ2-1, with D perhaps TRBD2 (6 bases). From germline, CDR1 is MNHEY and CDR2 SVGAGI. V was pared by 5 bases and J by 1 base, with 12 bases between. This CDR3 is built from 15 residues. CDR3 DNA sequence: TGTGCCAGCAGTCGACGACTAGTGTCCTACAATGAGCAGTTCTTC. This encodes CASSRRLVSYNEQFF.

The rearrangement links TRBV21-1 to TRBJ2-4; the table names TRBD1, a call not compared with the DNA. TRBV21-1 is a pseudogene segment. The CDR3 sequence is 18 residues long. The CDR3 here is CASSKGTGCVKAKNIQYF. The CDR3 region has the DNA TGTGCCAGCAGCAAGGGGACAGGATGTGTTAAGGCCAAAAACATTCAGTACTTC.

The V call is TRBV27, the J call TRBJ2-5; 10 positions match TRBD2. V dropped 5 bases and J dropped 5; count of bases not matched to a gene: 11. The germline CDR1 and CDR2 sequences are MNHEY and SMNVEV (reference sequence). The CDR3 totals 16 residues. CDR3 sequence: CASSPQGSGRWETQYF. As DNA, the CDR3 is TGTGCCAGCAGTCCCCAGGGTAGCGGGAGGTGGGAGACCCAGTACTTC.

This chain links TRBV28 with TRBJ2-2; tentatively, D is TRBD2 (5 bases). CDR1 and CDR2 from the germline V gene are MDHEN and SYDVKM. The ends were cut back, 5 bases at V and 5 bases at J, with 21 bases in the middle. There are 17 residues in the CDR3. The CDR3 nucleotides are TGTGCCAGCAGTCTTTGGGCCTCCCTCCCGGGGACCGGGGAGCTGTTTTTT. Amino acid sequence: CASSLWASLPGTGELFF.

The V and J genes are TRBV5-1 and TRBJ1-1, with 7 bases matching TRBD1. Germline CDR1 reads SGHRS; CDR2 reads YFSETQ. The length of the CDR3 is 14 residues. Unmatched junction bases numbered 5, after V lost 3 bases and J lost 3 bases. CDR3 nucleotides: TGCGCCAGCAGCTCCCGGACAGGTCACACTGAAGCTTTCTTT. Protein product: CASSSRTGHTEAFF.

This clone was counted a single time. The chain uses TRBV28 and TRBJ1-4, with 11 bases identical to TRBD1. J lost 7 bases, V lost 5 bases, and 6 bases had no gene match. The CDR3 spans 15 residues. Germline V gene data show CDR1 as MDHEN and CDR2 as SYDVKM. The CDR3 DNA is TGTGCCAGCAGTCGGGACAGGGGGGGATCTGAAAAACTGTTTTTT. This gives the protein CASSRDRGGSEKLFF.

CDR3: CASSLRPGAEAFF. CDR3 bases: TGTGCCAGCAGTCTCCGACCCGGGGCTGAAGCTTTCTTT. J is TRBJ1-1 and V is TRBV6-4; D is ambiguous. The CDR3 extends over 13 amino acids. Germline V gene data show CDR1 as MRHNA and CDR2 as SNTAGT. The V and J ends lost 5 bases and 6 bases respectively, with 13 bases between them.

The chain couples TRBV19 to TRBJ1-5; D unclear. Trimming left V 4 bases short and J 2 bases short, with 12 bases between. Germline V gene sequence: CDR1 LNHDA, CDR2 SQIVND (reference sequence). The CDR3 is 15 residues long. CDR3 sequence (DNA): TGTGCCAGTAGTAGCGGACTTGGCGGCAATCAGCCCCAGCATTTT. Its protein product is CASSSGLGGNQPQHF.

This chain links TRBV30 with TRBJ2-7; 13 bases line up with TRBD2. Germline CDR1 and CDR2: GTSNPN and SVGIG (reference sequence). The CDR3 has 15 amino acids. V was pared by 0 bases and J by 7 bases, with 6 bases of the junction left unmatched. CDR3 protein: CAWSVLAGGVYEQYF. The CDR3 region has the DNA TGTGCCTGGAGTGTACTAGCGGGAGGGGTTTATGAGCAGTACTTC.

The chain uses TRBV19 and TRBJ2-1; TRBD2 is a possible D gene (5 bases). Germline CDR1 reads LNHDA; CDR2 reads SQIVND (reference sequence). The CDR3 spans 14 residues. V lost 4 bases and J 5 bases, leaving 12 bases between the germline ends. The CDR3 reads CASSTRDPHNEQFF. For the CDR3, the DNA is TGTGCCAGTAGTACCCGGGATCCCCACAATGAGCAGTTCTTC.